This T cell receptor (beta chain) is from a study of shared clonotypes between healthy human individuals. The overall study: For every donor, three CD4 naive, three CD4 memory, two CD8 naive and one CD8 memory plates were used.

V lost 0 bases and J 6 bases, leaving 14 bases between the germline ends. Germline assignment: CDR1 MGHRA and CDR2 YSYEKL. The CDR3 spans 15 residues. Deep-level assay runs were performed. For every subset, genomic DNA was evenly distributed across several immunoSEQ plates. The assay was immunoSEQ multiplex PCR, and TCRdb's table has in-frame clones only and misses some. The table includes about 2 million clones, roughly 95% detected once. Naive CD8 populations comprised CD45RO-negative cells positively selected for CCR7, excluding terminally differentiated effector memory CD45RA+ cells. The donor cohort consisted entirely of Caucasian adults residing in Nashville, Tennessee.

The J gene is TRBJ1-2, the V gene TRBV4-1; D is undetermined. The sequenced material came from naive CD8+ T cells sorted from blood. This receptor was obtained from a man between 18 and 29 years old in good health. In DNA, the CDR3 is TGCGCCAGCAGCCAAGATAGTGGGCGTCCCAATGGCTACACCTTC. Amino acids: CASSQDSGRPNGYTF.